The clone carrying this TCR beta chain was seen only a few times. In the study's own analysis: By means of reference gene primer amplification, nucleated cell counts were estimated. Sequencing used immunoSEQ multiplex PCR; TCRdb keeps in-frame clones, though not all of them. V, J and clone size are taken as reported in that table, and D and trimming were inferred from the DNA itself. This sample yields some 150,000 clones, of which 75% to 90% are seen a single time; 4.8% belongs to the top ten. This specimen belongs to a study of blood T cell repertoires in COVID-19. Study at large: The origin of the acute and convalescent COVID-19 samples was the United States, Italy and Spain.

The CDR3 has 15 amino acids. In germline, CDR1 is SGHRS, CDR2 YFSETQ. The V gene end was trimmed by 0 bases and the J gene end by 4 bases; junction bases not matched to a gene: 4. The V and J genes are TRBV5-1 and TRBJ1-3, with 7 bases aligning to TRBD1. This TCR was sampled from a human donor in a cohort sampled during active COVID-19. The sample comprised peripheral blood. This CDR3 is CASSLDVGGGNTIYF. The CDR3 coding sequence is TGCGCCAGCAGCTTGGATGTAGGGGGCGGAAACACCATATATTTT.